The rows below give T cell receptor beta chains drawn from one sample of a study of cytomegalovirus exposure and HLA in healthy donors. Profiling relied on immunoSEQ multiplex PCR, and the TCRdb table lists in-frame clones only, not all of them. Here the sample spans 250,000 to 300,000 clones, around 90% being singletons. The sample comprised PBMCs. These TCRs come from a woman aged 18 to 35 in good health and CMV-seronegative. The CDR3 runs from the conserved cysteine through the conserved F or W. Fields, in order: J gene, D gene, clone size, V gene, CDR3 protein, CDR3 DNA. A D gene is named only where the DNA matches it firmly. Rows may omit the clone size; those that give it use once, few, many or a size class.

TRBJ2-5	TRBD1	.	TRBV5-1	CASSPGQGAYQETQYF	TGCGCCAGCAGCCCGGGACAGGGGGCATACCAAGAGACCCAGTACTTC
TRBJ2-7	TRBD1	.	TRBV6-5	CASSYRPRGLSYEQYF	TGTGCCAGCAGTTACCGCCCTAGGGGGCTCTCCTACGAGCAGTACTTC
TRBJ1-1	TRBD1	.	TRBV29-1	CSVDQTGGEGEAFF	TGCAGCGTGGACCAGACAGGGGGCGAGGGTGAAGCTTTCTTT
TRBJ2-3	.	.	TRBV7-2	CASSLKGGGSTDTQYF	TGTGCCAGCAGCTTAAAAGGTGGGGGGAGCACAGATACGCAGTATTTT
TRBJ2-1	.	.	TRBV28	CASCGAFYNEQFF	TGTGCCAGCTGCGGGGCGTTCTACAATGAGCAGTTCTTC
TRBJ1-4	.	.	TRBV4-2	CASSSDGSINEKLFF	TGTGCCAGCAGCAGCGACGGCAGTATTAATGAAAAACTGTTTTTT
TRBJ2-2	.	.	TRBV6-1	CASSESHHTGELFF	TGTGCCAGCAGTGAGTCACACCACACCGGGGAGCTGTTTTTT
TRBJ2-1	.	.	TRBV7-8	CASSNRGDLSYNEQFF	TGTGCCAGCAGCAACCGCGGGGATCTCTCCTACAATGAGCAGTTCTTC
TRBJ2-3	TRBD1	.	TRBV10-2	CASSLIGTDTDTQYF	TGCGCCAGCAGTTTGATTGGGACAGATACAGATACGCAGTATTTT
TRBJ1-2	.	.	TRBV28	CASSLQSRGYGYTF	TGTGCCAGCAGTTTACAGTCGCGAGGCTATGGCTACACCTTC
TRBJ2-7	TRBD2	once	TRBV4-1	CASSQVLAGVPYEQYF	TGCGCCAGCAGCCAAGTCCTAGCGGGGGTTCCCTACGAGCAGTACTTC
TRBJ2-1	.	once	TRBV7-9	CASSLASGFEQFF	TGTGCCAGCAGCTTAGCGTCGGGGTTTGAGCAGTTCTTC
TRBJ2-7	TRBD1	.	TRBV15	CATSKGGKSYEQYF	TGTGCCACCAGCAAAGGGGGCAAGTCCTACGAGCAGTACTTC
TRBJ1-3	.	.	TRBV5-1	CASRSDSASGNTIYF	TGCGCCAGCAGGTCCGACAGCGCCTCTGGAAACACCATATATTTT
TRBJ2-2	.	.	TRBV10-2	CASKPAGINTGELFF	TGCGCCAGCAAGCCGGCAGGGATAAACACCGGGGAGCTGTTTTTT
TRBJ2-3	.	.	TRBV2	CASSEVRGTDTQYF	TGTGCCAGCAGTGAGGTCAGGGGCACAGATACGCAGTATTTT
TRBJ1-2	.	.	TRBV5-1	CASSALQENGGYTF	TGCGCCAGCAGCGCCTTACAGGAGAACGGAGGCTACACCTTC
TRBJ1-1	.	.	TRBV6-1	CASIKNTEAFF	TGTGCCAGCATCAAAAACACTGAAGCTTTCTTT
TRBJ2-2	.	.	TRBV7-9	CASSLAPPTGELFF	TGTGCCAGCAGCCTAGCCCCTCCCACCGGGGAGCTGTTTTTT
TRBJ2-5	.	.	TRBV23-1	CASSYRAEVETQYF	TGCGCCAGCAGTTACAGGGCCGAGGTGGAGACCCAGTACTTC
TRBJ2-1	TRBD1	.	TRBV4-3	CASSRGTAVYNEQFF	TGCGCCAGCAGCCGAGGGACAGCGGTCTACAATGAGCAGTTCTTC
TRBJ2-7	.	few	TRBV6-5	CASSYGHEQYF	TGTGCCAGCAGTTACGGGCACGAGCAGTACTTC
TRBJ2-3	TRBD2	.	TRBV7-2	CASSLVQLGLAGGDTQYF	TGTGCCAGCAGCTTAGTCCAGCTAGGGCTAGCGGGGGGGGATACGCAGTATTTT
TRBJ2-1	TRBD2	.	TRBV6-5	CASSASGGSFNEQFF	TGTGCCAGCAGTGCGAGCGGGGGGTCCTTCAATGAGCAGTTCTTC
TRBJ1-5	.	once	TRBV6-5	CASSYSVQAPQHF	TGTGCCAGCAGTTACTCGGTACAGGCGCCCCAGCATTTT
TRBJ2-7	.	few	TRBV20-1	CSGTGKYEQYF	TGCAGTGGTACGGGGAAATACGAGCAGTACTTC
TRBJ1-4	TRBD1	.	TRBV18	CASRLVMGTGREKLFF	TGTGCCAGCCGACTTGTAATGGGGACAGGGCGAGAAAAACTGTTTTTT
TRBJ1-3	.	.	TRBV6-6	CASSYSWRERNF	TGTGCCAGCAGTTACTCGTGGCGTGAGAGGAATTTT
TRBJ1-2	TRBD1	.	TRBV4-2	CASSLPAVGQNRDREYDYYGYTF	TGTGCCAGCAGCCTCCCGGCGGTGGGCCAAAACCGGGACAGAGAATACGACTACTATGGCTACACCTTC